The rows below give T cell receptor beta chains drawn from one sample of a study of regulatory T cells in long-lasting Graves disease. From the multiplex PCR reads, TCRdb called clonotypes with MiXCR, one entry per CDR3 protein. The repertoire holds about 430,000 distinct CDR3 sequences, with under 25% as singletons. The material was peripheral blood mononuclear cells (PBMCs), obtained when the disease was refractory, from a patient treated with antithyroid drugs. Receptor source: a female donor with Graves disease. CDR3s include the opening cysteine and the closing phenylalanine or tryptophan. The D gene is left open where the match is weak. Clone sizes are given selectively: once, few, many, or a class where the clone is expanded.

TRBJ2-7 | TRBV7-9 | many | . | CASSANRVPSEQYF | TGTGCCAGCAGCGCGAACAGGGTGCCTAGCGAGCAGTACTTC
TRBJ2-7 | TRBV11-2 | many | TRBD2 | CASSIERETEQYF | TGTGCCAGCAGCATCGAGCGGGAGACCGAGCAGTACTTC
TRBJ2-7 | TRBV20-1 | few | TRBD1 | CSAQGVQGGYEQYF | TGCAGTGCCCAGGGGGTACAGGGGGGCTACGAGCAGTACTTC
TRBJ2-1 | TRBV5-1 | few | . | CASSTAEEQFF | TGCGCCAGCAGCACAGCGGAGGAGCAGTTCTTC
TRBJ1-5 | TRBV7-2 | few | TRBD1 | CASSSGQGAGQPQHF | TGTGCCAGCAGCTCCGGACAGGGGGCAGGGCAGCCCCAGCATTTT
TRBJ2-4 | TRBV5-1 | . | TRBD1 | CASSGQGNIQYF | TGCGCCAGCAGCGGACAGGGGAACATTCAGTACTTC
TRBJ1-5 | TRBV6-1 | many | . | CASSSWGVDQPQHF | TGTGCCAGCAGCAGCTGGGGGGTAGATCAGCCCCAGCATTTT
TRBJ2-6 | TRBV10-2 | . | . | CASKGADSSGANVLTF | TGCGCCAGCAAAGGGGCCGACAGCTCTGGGGCCAACGTCCTGACTTTC
TRBJ1-5 | TRBV28 | once | . | CASSTRDTDPHQPQHF | TGTGCCAGCAGTACCCGGGACACGGATCCTCATCAGCCCCAGCATTTT
TRBJ1-2 | TRBV29-1 | many | TRBD1 | CSAEGQGVSSGYTF | TGCAGCGCCGAAGGACAGGGGGTATCATCTGGCTACACCTTC
TRBJ2-7 | TRBV28 | many | TRBD1 | CASSLWDRSYEQYF | TGTGCCAGCAGTTTATGGGACAGGAGCTACGAGCAGTACTTC
TRBJ2-2 | TRBV20-1 | . | . | CSAGDAKGWTGELFF | TGCAGTGCTGGAGATGCGAAGGGTTGGACCGGGGAGCTGTTTTTT
TRBJ2-2 | TRBV15 | . | TRBD2 | CATSNLLREGTGELFF | TGTGCCACCAGCAATCTCTTGCGGGAGGGCACCGGGGAGCTGTTTTTT